One T cell receptor (beta chain) is described in this entry. This sample was taken from a study of blood T cells in healthy people across ages. Using a J-beta primer mix together with a sample-barcoded 5' primer, a second PCR was run for roughly 7 to 12 cycles. TCRdb re-analysed the 5' RACE reads in MiXCR, keeping a single row per CDR3 protein. The table lists fewer than 900,000 distinct CDR3 sequences, approximately 43% of them singletons. Samples had at least 7 million PBMCs isolated from them. The junction had 14 bases not matched to a gene; V was cut back by 7 bases and J by 5 bases. CDR3 length: 16 amino acids.

The TCR comes from a woman aged 55-75 years in good health. Specimen: blood. The J gene is TRBJ2-1, the V gene TRBV12-3 or TRBV12-4; 7 bases are shared with TRBD2. For the CDR3, the DNA is TGTGCCAGCACCCGAGAAGTGGGGGGGGTTAACAATGAGCAGTTCTTC. This codes for CASTREVGGVNNEQFF.